This paragraph reports one T cell receptor (beta chain). The antigen remains undetermined. This record belongs to a study of pediatric ulcerative colitis. This CDR3 region has 17 residues. Germline loops: CDR1 SGHAT, CDR2 FQNNGV. J gave up 4 bases and V 0 bases, and 11 bases lay outside the gene matches. Here immunoSEQ multiplex PCR was the method, and the copy in TCRdb shows in-frame clones only, minus some. The profile shows around 64,000 clones, 75% to 85% of them singletons. Study-wide findings and caveats: No controls had the two rectal clonotypes shared by ulcerative colitis patients. Acute severe colitis showed lower rectal diversity from clonal expansions.

Source material: blood. The origin of this receptor is a boy aged 5-17 years with moderate ulcerative colitis. The chain has TRBV11-2 and TRBJ2-5; 7 nucleotides match TRBD2. CDR3 in amino acids: CASSLDIAGERGETQYF. CDR3 nucleotides: TGTGCCAGCAGCTTAGATATTGCGGGGGAACGTGGAGAGACCCAGTACTTC. Using reference TRBV11-2 and TRBJ2-5 for the parts outside the CDR3, the full variable domain is EAGVAQSPRYKIIEKRQSVAFWCNPISGHATLYWYQQILGQGPKLLIQFQNNGVVDDSQLPKDRFSAERLKGVDSTLKIQPAKLEDSAVYLCASSLDIAGERGETQYFGPGTRLLVL.